The 19 T cell receptor beta chains in this list originate from one sample, sequenced in a study of blood T cell repertoires in COVID-19. The method was immunoSEQ multiplex PCR; TCRdb's version includes in-frame clones alone and lacks a portion of them. This sample has 200,000 to 250,000 clones; about 88% occur once, and the top ten carry roughly 2.8%. Sequences were obtained from PBMCs or T cells enriched from blood (not recorded which). The source is a woman in her twenties or thirties who had recovered from COVID-19.

The V and J genes are TRBV10-2 and TRBJ2-1; TRBD2 aligns across 8 bases. Losses at the gene ends were 2 bases for V and 9 bases for J; bases not matched to a gene: 15. There are 17 residues in the CDR3. Germline V gene data show CDR1 as WSHSY and CDR2 as SAAADI. The CDR3 reads CASSERGGRLTVGEQFF. The CDR3 nucleotides read TGCGCCAGCAGTGAGCGGGGGGGCCGGCTAACCGTTGGTGAGCAGTTCTTC.

The chain is built from TRBV5-4 and TRBJ2-5; TRBD1 matches at 7 bases. The CDR3 totals 14 residues. CDR1 and CDR2 from the germline V gene are SGHNT and YYREEE (reference sequence). The V and J ends lost 1 base and 4 bases, in that order; junction bases with no gene match: 4. The CDR3 bases are TGTGCCAGCAGCTTGACAGGGGATGGAGAGACCCAGTACTTC. Protein: CASSLTGDGETQYF.

The J gene is TRBJ1-6, the V gene TRBV28; D is undetermined. Germline loops: CDR1 MDHEN, CDR2 SYDVKM. The CDR3 contains 12 residues. V lost 8 bases and J 6 bases, leaving 8 bases between the germline ends. CDR3 amino acids: CASGEANSPLHF. For the CDR3, the DNA is TGTGCCAGCGGAGAGGCTAATTCACCCCTCCACTTT.

This chain joins TRBV5-6 and TRBJ1-4; D gene ambiguous. The CDR3 spans 15 residues. Per the germline V gene, CDR1 is SGHDT and CDR2 is YYEEEE. V lost 0 bases to trimming and J lost 8 bases, with 14 bases between them. The DNA for the CDR3 is TGTGCCAGCAGCTTGGATGAGGCGGGAGGAGAAAAACTGTTTTTT. Translating gives CASSLDEAGGEKLFF.

J is TRBJ2-5 and V is TRBV7-3; weak D call: TRBD2 (6 bases). Trimming removed 6 bases at V and 1 base at J, with 12 bases between. Germline lookup yields CDR1 SGHTA and CDR2 FQGTGA. The CDR3 sequence is 14 residues long. The CDR3 nucleotides read TGTGCCAGCAGGGAGGGACCAGTCCAAGAGACCCAGTACTTC. It encodes CASREGPVQETQYF. Combining the CDR3 with reference TRBV7-3 and TRBJ2-5 gives the whole variable domain GAGVSQTPSNKVTEKGKYVELRCDPISGHTALYWYRQSLGQGPEFLIYFQGTGAADDSGLPNDRFFAVRPEGSVSTLKIQRTERGDSAVYLCASREGPVQETQYFGPGTRLLVL.

The chain recombines TRBV11-2 with TRBJ2-1; 7 bases map to TRBD2. Germline assignment: CDR1 SGHAT and CDR2 FQNNGV. There are 15 residues in the CDR3. J was trimmed by 6 bases and V by 1 base; bases with no gene match: 6. This CDR3 is CASSLGGLGVNEQFF. CDR3 nucleotides: TGTGCCAGCAGCTTAGGAGGACTAGGAGTCAATGAGCAGTTCTTC.

The chain has TRBV19 and TRBJ2-1; 7 nucleotides line up with TRBD1. The V segment lost 3 bases and the J segment 4 bases; nucleotides outside the gene matches: 6. Germline V gene sequence: CDR1 LNHDA, CDR2 SQIVND (reference sequence). The CDR3 is 15 residues long. The CDR3 nucleotides read TGTGCCAGTAGTATCGACAGGGAGAGTTACAATGAGCAGTTCTTC. Amino acids: CASSIDRESYNEQFF.

The sample holds one count of this clone. The genes are TRBV25-1 and TRBJ1-1; 8 bases match TRBD1. V dropped 8 bases and J dropped 0; count of bases not matched to a gene: 5. Germline V gene sequence: CDR1 MGHDK, CDR2 SYGVNS. CDR3 length: 14 residues. This CDR3 reads CASQTGDLNTEAFF. The DNA for the CDR3 is TGTGCCAGCCAGACAGGGGATTTGAACACTGAAGCTTTCTTT.

The V gene is TRBV7-3, the J gene TRBJ2-5; the D gene is possibly TRBD1 (6 bases). Germline V gene lookup returns CDR1 SGHTA and CDR2 FQGTGA. This CDR3 region has 13 residues. The V and J ends lost 3 bases and 5 bases respectively, with 10 bases between them. CDR3 nucleotides: TGTGCCAGCAGCTTTGGGGGCCAGGAGACCCAGTACTTC. Translation: CASSFGGQETQYF.

The chain is built from TRBV14 and TRBJ1-4, with D tentatively TRBD1 (5 bases). Trimming pared 3 bases from V and 8 bases from J, leaving 10 bases between. CDR3 length: 13 amino acids. Germline CDR1 and CDR2: SGHDN and FVKESK. CDR3 nucleotide sequence: TGTGCCAGCAGCCATTCTACAGGCGAAAAACTGTTTTTT. Protein sequence: CASSHSTGEKLFF.

The rearrangement joins TRBV6-2 or TRBV6-3 to TRBJ1-4; weak D call: TRBD1 (5 bases). The germline V gene has CDR1 MNHEY and CDR2 SVGEGT. The V end was cut by 6 bases, the J end by 8 bases, with 16 bases between. The CDR3 totals 14 residues. CDR3 amino acids: CASSHPQGGEKLFF. In DNA, the CDR3 is TGTGCCAGCAGCCACCCGCAGGGAGGGGAAAAACTGTTTTTT.

This clone has only a few counts. The chain links TRBV10-3 to TRBJ2-3, with 9 bases identical to TRBD2. There are 15 residues in the CDR3. Germline CDR1 is ENHRY and CDR2 is SYGVKD. J lost 4 bases, V lost 6 bases, and 8 bases had no gene match. The CDR3 reads CAIRSAGGRPDTQYF. The CDR3 DNA is TGTGCCATCAGATCGGCGGGGGGGCGTCCAGATACGCAGTATTTT.

The DNA of the CDR3 is TGTGCCAGCAGCCCCGGGACAGGGGATATTTTTGAAGCTTTCTTT. Translated: CASSPGTGDIFEAFF. The chain is built from TRBV7-2 and TRBJ1-1; 10 bases fit TRBD1. The CDR3 is 15 residues long. CDR1 is SGHTA, CDR2 FQGNSA, per germline. Trimming took 5 bases from V and 7 from J; bases not matched to a gene: 10.

Here the CDR3 reads CASSRNTATNEKLFF. The CDR3 DNA sequence: TGTGCCAGCAGTAGAAATACTGCAACTAATGAAAAACTGTTTTTT. This chain joins TRBV2 and TRBJ1-4; D not resolved. CDR3 length equals 15 residues. Per germline, CDR1 SNHLY and CDR2 FYNNEI. V shed 5 bases and J shed 0 bases, with 10 bases lying between them.

This clone has just one count. The chain uses TRBV7-3 and TRBJ2-2; TRBD1 matches at 7 bases. The CDR3 runs 15 residues. Germline loops: CDR1 SGHTA, CDR2 FQGTGA. V lost 5 bases and J lost 7; bases outside the gene matches: 10. The CDR3 nucleotides read TGTGCCAGCAGCCTCACCACACAGGGGTACGGGGAGCTGTTTTTT. Its protein product is CASSLTTQGYGELFF.

Here the CDR3 DNA reads TGTGCCAGCAGTTACTCGATGGGGGGTTTTTTCACTGAAGCTTTCTTT. This encodes CASSYSMGGFFTEAFF. The rearrangement joins TRBV6-5 to TRBJ1-1, with a possible D match to TRBD1 (5 bases). The germline gives CDR1 MNHEY, CDR2 SVGAGI. The CDR3 sequence is 16 residues long. The ends were cut back, 0 bases at V and 4 bases at J, with 15 bases in the middle.

This chain's CDR3 is CASSQLTSGAHNEQFF. In nucleotides, the CDR3 is TGCGCCAGCAGCCAGTTAACTAGCGGGGCTCACAATGAGCAGTTCTTC. V usage is TRBV4-1 and J usage is TRBJ2-1, with TRBD2 matching 10 bases. This CDR3 is 16 amino acids long. After removal of 3 bases from V and 5 bases from J, the junction contained 7 bases not matched to a gene. Looked up from germline, CDR1 is MGHRA and CDR2 is YSYEKL.

The gene calls are TRBV5-1 and TRBJ1-1; D is ambiguous. V lost 3 bases, J lost 7 bases, and 13 bases lay in between. This CDR3 comprises 13 residues. The germline gives CDR1 SGHRS, CDR2 YFSETQ. This CDR3 is CASSSFPGIEAFF. The CDR3 DNA is TGCGCCAGCAGCTCCTTTCCGGGGATTGAAGCTTTCTTT.

The V call is TRBV10-3, the J call TRBJ2-5; 9 nucleotides align to TRBD1. V lost 0 bases to trimming and J lost 7 bases; unmatched junction nucleotides: 9. CDR1 and CDR2 from the germline V gene are ENHRY and SYGVKD. The CDR3 extends over 16 amino acids. CDR3 region: CAISESSGQGTGTQYF. CDR3 nucleotide sequence: TGTGCCATCAGTGAGTCATCCGGACAGGGGACGGGGACCCAGTACTTC.